What follows are 14 T cell receptor beta chains derived from one specimen sequenced in a study of T cells in Graves' hyperthyroidism and ophthalmopathy. RNA transcripts yielded amplified TCR beta CDR3 regions. First-round RT-PCR of the TCR CDR3 relied on the HTBI primer set. Via MiXCR, TCRdb re-called the multiplex PCR reads, giving one row per CDR3 protein. Seen here are approximately 560,000 distinct CDR3 sequences, around 42% observed once, and the top ten hold roughly 8.2%. The specimen was peripheral blood or thyroid tissue (not recorded which). The receptors stem from a woman younger than 35 with Graves' hyperthyroidism.

Worth noting for this clonotype: A clone one base away is much larger, so this may be a read error. The rearrangement uses TRBV12-3 or TRBV12-4 and TRBJ1-5, with 7 bases fitting TRBD1. The CDR3 totals 14 residues. The CDR3 sequence: CAGSFTAGGQPQHF. CDR3 bases: TGTGCCGGCAGTTTCACGGCAGGGGGTCAGCCCCAGCATTTT.

This chain links TRBV20-1 with TRBJ2-5, with TRBD1 as a possible D gene (5 bases). Per germline, CDR1 DFQATT and CDR2 SNEGSKA (reference sequence). The CDR3 contains 16 residues. The ends were cut back, 0 bases at V and 1 base at J, with 15 bases in the middle. The DNA of the CDR3 is TGCAGTGCTAGAGATCTGGACCAGGGCCCCCAAGAGACCCAGTACTTC. Its translation: CSARDLDQGPQETQYF.

The chain couples TRBV2 to TRBJ1-5; TRBD1 aligns across 7 bases. CDR1 SNHLY and CDR2 FYNNEI come from the germline V gene. V shed 5 bases and J 3 bases; nucleotides not matched to a gene: 16. The CDR3 totals 18 residues. In DNA form, the CDR3 reads TGTGCCAGCAGTTTGCCCGGGACAGCACATATCCTCAATCAGCCCCAGCATTTT. Protein sequence: CASSLPGTAHILNQPQHF.

On this clonotype: At one of its ends the junction is not consistent with the germline gene, which may arise from a read error. The rearrangement links TRBV2 to TRBJ1-6; no definite D call. CDR1 is SNHLY, CDR2 FYNNEI, per germline. The CDR3 is 15 amino acids. The CDR3 region is CASSQDVRNNSPLHF. The CDR3 DNA follows: TGCGCCAGCAGCCAAGATGTGAGAAATAATTCACCCCTCCACTTT.

Only a few counts were recorded for this clonotype. The genes are TRBV7-3 and TRBJ2-2, with 9 bases that match TRBD1. J was trimmed by 5 bases and V by 5 bases; bases with no gene match: 9. Germline CDR1 and CDR2: SGHTA and FQGTGA. This CDR3 has 16 amino acids. CDR3 DNA: TGTGCCAGCAGCCTCACGACAGGGGGGTTAACCGGGGAGCTGTTTTTT. It yields the protein CASSLTTGGLTGELFF.

The chain uses TRBV10-3 and TRBJ1-2; TRBD1 matches 7 bases. This CDR3 comprises 12 residues. The germline V gene has CDR1 ENHRY and CDR2 SYGVKD. V lost 10 bases and J lost 8; bases outside the gene matches: 10. This CDR3 is CATWTGTLGYTF. The CDR3 nucleotides are TGTGCCACTTGGACAGGCACACTGGGCTACACCTTC.

Ten or more counts support this clonotype. V is TRBV10-2 and J is TRBJ1-1; the D is unclear. Germline V gene lookup returns CDR1 WSHSY and CDR2 SAAADI. V lost 5 bases, J lost 0 bases, and 7 bases lay in between. The CDR3 contains 13 residues. The CDR3 is CASSPQMNTEAFF. The CDR3 DNA reads as TGCGCCAGCAGTCCACAGATGAACACTGAAGCTTTCTTT.

This clonotype was seen only a few times. V usage is TRBV7-8 and J usage is TRBJ1-4; no clear D gene. This CDR3 region has 14 residues. Trimming removed 5 bases at V and 0 bases at J, with 7 bases between. Germline V gene sequence: CDR1 SGHVS, CDR2 FQNEAQ. For the CDR3, the DNA is TGTGCCAGCAGCCCAGAGGCAACTAATGAAAAACTGTTTTTT. Its translation: CASSPEATNEKLFF.

Worth noting for this clonotype: A read error is possible here, since a much larger clone lies one base away. This is likely a read error, given that the CDR3 carries no conserved phenylalanine or tryptophan at its end. The chain employs TRBV2 and TRBJ2-5; D is ambiguous. Trimming pared 7 bases from V and 6 bases from J, leaving 9 bases between. CDR1 is SNHLY and CDR2 is FYNNEI in the germline V gene. The CDR3 sequence is 11 residues long. CDR3 DNA: TGTGCCAGCAAGGGAATTAAGACCCAGTACTAC. It codes for CASKGIKTQYY.

This clonotype came up many times. The chain is built from TRBV2 and TRBJ2-6; D ambiguous. The CDR3 is made up of 15 amino acids. The germline V and J ends were trimmed by 3 bases and 4 bases, with 10 bases remaining between them. The germline gives CDR1 SNHLY, CDR2 FYNNEI. For the CDR3, the DNA is TGTGCCAGCAGTGAGTGGGTTCCCGGGGCCAACGTCCTGACTTTC. This encodes CASSEWVPGANVLTF.

This clonotype was observed a few times. Germline is not matched at one junction end, which may reflect a read error. The rearrangement joins TRBV7-3 to TRBJ1-5; possible D gene TRBD1, 6 bases. Per the germline V gene, CDR1 is SGHTA and CDR2 is FQGTGA. This CDR3 spans 14 amino acids. In DNA, the CDR3 is TGTGCCACCAGCAGACAGGATAGCAATCAGCCCCAGCATTTT. Translation gives CATSRQDSNQPQHF.

In its sample, this clonotype was seen many times. The chain has TRBV7-8 and TRBJ2-5; no clear D. The V end lost 1 base, the J end lost 5 bases, and 11 bases lay between the germline ends. From germline, CDR1 is SGHVS and CDR2 FQNEAQ. The CDR3 has 14 amino acids. CDR3 sequence: CASSLERGWETQYF. The CDR3 DNA is TGTGCCAGCAGCTTAGAGCGCGGCTGGGAGACCCAGTACTTC. The full variable domain, rest sourced from reference TRBV7-8 and TRBJ2-5, is GAGVSQSPRYKVAKRGQDVALRCDPISGHVSLFWYQQALGQGPEFLTYFQNEAQLDKSGLPSDRFFAERPEGSVSTLKIQRTQQEDSAVYLCASSLERGWETQYFGPGTRLLVL.

Ten or more counts support this clonotype. V gene TRBV5-1 combines with J gene TRBJ1-6; D is unresolved. V was cut by 1 base and J by 7 bases, with 12 bases left in between. This CDR3 region has 15 residues. In germline, CDR1 is SGHRS, CDR2 YFSETQ. The CDR3: CASSLSAPENSPLHF. For the CDR3, the DNA is TGCGCCAGCAGCTTGTCGGCTCCGGAGAATTCACCCCTCCACTTT.

This clonotype came up a few times. V usage is TRBV12-3 or TRBV12-4 and J usage is TRBJ2-6; D perhaps matches TRBD2 (6 bases). V lost 4 bases to trimming and J lost 4 bases, with 11 bases between them. The CDR3 contains 15 residues. CDR3 loop: CASSSASAGANVLTF. The CDR3 DNA follows: TGTGCCAGCAGTTCCGCTAGCGCCGGGGCCAACGTCCTGACTTTC.